These 24 T cell receptor beta chains were sequenced from one sample in a study of blood T cells in healthy people across ages. Alongside a J-beta primer mix, a sample-barcoded 5' primer served in a second PCR lasting 7 to 11 cycles. MiXCR, applied by TCRdb to the 5' RACE reads, yields one record per CDR3 protein. The data contain hundreds of thousands of distinct CDR3 sequences, around 49% of them singletons. Sequencing was done on a sample of blood. The source of these receptors is an older woman in good health.

This chain's CDR3 is CASSFLLAGTDTQYF. CDR3 sequence (DNA): TGTGCCAGCAGTTTTTTACTAGCCGGGACAGATACGCAGTATTTT. The chain recombines TRBV27 with TRBJ2-3; D is possibly TRBD2 (6 bases). The CDR3 is 15 amino acids. V lost 3 bases and J 3 bases, leaving 13 bases between the germline ends. Germline V lookup: CDR1 MNHEY, CDR2 SMNVEV (reference sequence).

V is TRBV28 and J is TRBJ1-1; TRBD1 agrees at 7 bases. The CDR3 has 14 amino acids. Germline CDR1 reads MDHEN; CDR2 reads SYDVKM. The V segment lost 3 bases and the J segment 4 bases; nucleotides outside the gene matches: 5. CDR3 loop: CASSFLTGPTEAFF. DNA of the CDR3: TGTGCCAGCAGTTTTTTGACAGGGCCCACTGAAGCTTTCTTT.

This clonotype appeared a few times. The CDR3 region is CSTLGGGSSYNEQFF. As DNA, the CDR3 is TGCAGCACCTTAGGGGGCGGAAGCTCCTACAATGAGCAGTTCTTC. V gene TRBV29-1 combines with J gene TRBJ2-1; 7 positions match TRBD1. After removal of 8 bases from V and 0 bases from J, the junction contained 10 bases not matched to a gene. Germline-derived CDR1 and CDR2 are SQVTM and ANQGSEA. CDR3 size: 15 residues.

The chain uses TRBV9 and TRBJ2-3; D perhaps matches TRBD2 (5 bases). Per germline, CDR1 SGDLS and CDR2 YYNGEE. V gave up 0 bases and J gave up 9 bases, with 8 bases separating them. The CDR3 loop spans 12 amino acids. The CDR3 sequence is CASSVGTGTQYF. In nucleotides, the CDR3 is TGTGCCAGCAGCGTAGGTACGGGAACGCAGTATTTT.

This clonotype was found once. The V and J genes are TRBV28 and TRBJ2-3, with 8 bases matching TRBD2. The V gene's germline CDR1 is MDHEN and CDR2 SYDVKM. The CDR3 covers 15 residues. The ends lost 7 bases at V and 4 bases at J; junction bases unmatched: 10. The CDR3 spells CASNPAGDPSDTQYF. Here the CDR3 DNA reads TGTGCCAGCAATCCAGCGGGGGACCCCTCAGATACGCAGTATTTT.

The chain employs TRBV4-1 and TRBJ2-1, with D perhaps matching TRBD1 (6 bases). The CDR3 has 16 residues. V was cut by 0 bases and J by 2 bases, with 11 bases left in between. CDR1 is MGHRA, CDR2 YSYEKL, per germline. CDR3 sequence: CASSQDPRGTYNEQFF. The CDR3 DNA reads TGCGCCAGCAGCCAAGATCCCAGGGGTACCTACAATGAGCAGTTCTTC.

The chain is built from TRBV29-1 and TRBJ2-1; 8 positions match TRBD1. The CDR3 is made up of 13 amino acids. CDR1 is SQVTM and CDR2 is ANQGSEA in the germline V gene. The V and J ends lost 3 bases and 6 bases, in that order; junction bases with no gene match: 4. The CDR3 DNA reads TGCAGCGTTGACTGGACAGGGTCCAATGAGCAGTTCTTC. Translation: CSVDWTGSNEQFF.

The chain employs TRBV24-1 and TRBJ2-1; D not certain. Germline CDR1 is KGHDR and CDR2 is SFDVKD. Trimming took 9 bases from V and 4 from J, leaving 12 bases between them. The CDR3 is 13 residues long. The CDR3 coding sequence is TGTGCCACCCGGGCCTCCTCTTACAATGAGCAGTTCTTC. It translates to CATRASSYNEQFF.

The genes are TRBV3-1 and TRBJ2-1, with a weak D call TRBD1 (6 bases). V lost 0 bases, J lost 10 bases, and 13 bases lay in between. The CDR3 sequence is 14 residues long. The germline CDR1 and CDR2 sequences are LGHDT and YNNKEL (reference sequence). CDR3 amino acids: CASSQEAGDGEQFF. For the CDR3, the DNA is TGTGCCAGCAGCCAAGAGGCAGGGGATGGGGAGCAGTTCTTC.

This clonotype was seen many times. J is TRBJ2-3 and V is TRBV20-1; D unclear. Trimming took 3 bases from V and 2 from J, leaving 9 bases between them. The CDR3 consists of 13 residues. Germline-derived CDR1 and CDR2 are DFQATT and SNEGSKA (reference sequence). CDR3 coding DNA: TGCAGTGCTAGGTCAGCCCCCACAGATACGCAGTATTTT. Translated: CSARSAPTDTQYF.

The table lists this clonotype with a count of one. The rearrangement uses TRBV15 and TRBJ2-4; possibly TRBD1 for D (6 bases). The DNA end favors TRBJ2-5, so the J call may be wrong. CDR3 length equals 16 residues. The germline CDR1 and CDR2 sequences are LNHNV and YYDKDF (reference sequence). The CDR3 sequence: CATSRDLLAGEETQYF. Here the CDR3 DNA reads TGTGCCACCAGCAGAGATCTACTGGCAGGGGAAGAGACCCAGTACTTC.

Only a few counts were recorded for this clonotype. This rearrangement joins TRBV9 to TRBJ2-1, with D tentatively TRBD2 (5 bases). There are 14 residues in the CDR3. Germline V gene sequence: CDR1 SGDLS, CDR2 YYNGEE. V was shortened by 0 bases and J by 7 bases, with 11 bases between the two germline ends. The CDR3 DNA sequence: TGTGCCAGCAGCGTAGATCTACTAGTGAATGAGCAGTTCTTC. Translated, it gives CASSVDLLVNEQFF.

This clonotype has just a few counts. This chain joins TRBV7-2 and TRBJ2-3; TRBD1 is a possible D gene (5 bases). This CDR3 is built from 13 residues. Germline CDR1 and CDR2: SGHTA and FQGNSA. Between the trimmed V and J ends, which lost 5 bases and 3 bases, there was a span of 9 bases. The CDR3: CASSPQVTDTQYF. The CDR3 coding sequence is TGTGCCAGCAGCCCACAGGTTACAGATACGCAGTATTTT.

The chain is built from TRBV20-1 and TRBJ1-2; D may be TRBD1 (5 bases). The CDR3 contains 12 residues. Per the germline V gene, CDR1 is DFQATT and CDR2 is SNEGSKA (reference sequence). Trimming removed 4 bases from V and 7 bases from J, with 13 bases in between. The CDR3 DNA reads as TGCAGTGCTAAAGAGGGACTGGGTGGCTACACCTTC. Residues: CSAKEGLGGYTF.

This clonotype has more than one count but fewer than ten. This chain uses TRBV20-1 with TRBJ2-5; TRBD2 aligns across 11 bases. Germline V gene sequence: CDR1 DFQATT, CDR2 SNEGSKA (reference sequence). The junction had 5 bases not matched to a gene; V was cut back by 4 bases and J by 7 bases. The length of the CDR3 is 13 residues. The CDR3 spells CSATGLAGGTQYF. CDR3 DNA: TGCAGTGCTACTGGACTAGCGGGTGGGACCCAGTACTTC.

This clonotype was detected a few times. The chain is built from TRBV6-1 and TRBJ1-2; TRBD1 matches 11 bases. V dropped 7 bases and J dropped 6; count of bases not matched to a gene: 7. Germline-derived CDR1 and CDR2 are MNHNS and SASEGT. The CDR3 has 14 residues. CDR3 sequence: CASTRDRGGDGYTF. The CDR3 DNA sequence: TGTGCCAGCACCCGGGACAGGGGGGGGGATGGCTACACCTTC.

The chain employs TRBV9 and TRBJ1-4, with 10 bases that match TRBD1. The CDR3 sequence is 13 residues long. Unmatched junction bases numbered 12, after V lost 6 bases and J lost 16 bases. CDR1 and CDR2 from the germline V gene are SGDLS and YYNGEE. The CDR3 sequence is CASTPTGQGIQFF. For the CDR3, the DNA is TGTGCCAGCACCCCCACGGGACAGGGGATACAGTTTTTT.

About this clonotype: The junction and the germline gene differ at one end; a read error may be behind it. The rearrangement uses TRBV28 and TRBJ2-3; D is perhaps TRBD1 or TRBD2 (5 bases each). The CDR3 has 16 residues. Germline-derived CDR1 and CDR2 are MDHEN and SYDVKM. This chain's CDR3 is CASSAPGGPSTDAQYF. The CDR3 nucleotides are TGTGCCAGCAGTGCACCTGGGGGTCCGAGCACAGATGCGCAGTATTTT.

The rearrangement joins TRBV28 to TRBJ2-1; 8 bases fit TRBD2. The germline V gene has CDR1 MDHEN and CDR2 SYDVKM. The length of the CDR3 is 13 residues. Unmatched junction bases numbered 7, after V lost 5 bases and J lost 10 bases. CDR3 sequence: CASSPGTRSEQFF. CDR3 in DNA: TGTGCCAGCAGTCCGGGGACTAGGAGCGAGCAGTTCTTC.

The rearrangement joins TRBV11-2 to TRBJ1-4, with unresolved D. The CDR3 totals 15 residues. Per germline, CDR1 SGHAT and CDR2 FQNNGV. The V and J ends lost 4 bases and 0 bases respectively, with 9 bases between them. This CDR3 reads CASSYGPSTNEKLFF. The CDR3 DNA sequence: TGTGCCAGCAGCTACGGTCCCTCAACTAATGAAAAACTGTTTTTT.

This clonotype showed up many times. The chain couples TRBV4-2 to TRBJ2-7; tentative D call: TRBD1 (6 bases). CDR1 is LGHNA, CDR2 YNFKEQ, per germline. Trimming took off 0 bases at V and 6 bases at J, with 18 bases between the two ends. CDR3 size: 16 residues. DNA for the CDR3: TGTGCCAGCAGCCAAGAATGGACCGGGACATTAAGCGAGCAGTACTTC. As protein: CASSQEWTGTLSEQYF.

This sequence joins TRBV27 and TRBJ2-5, with 7 nucleotides matching TRBD2. The germline gives CDR1 MNHEY, CDR2 SMNVEV (reference sequence). The CDR3 covers 15 residues. J gave up 4 bases and V 5 bases, and 10 bases lay outside the gene matches. The DNA for the CDR3 is TGTGCCAGCAGTGATATAGCGGAGCGGGGAGAGACCCAGTACTTC. It codes for CASSDIAERGETQYF.

The gene calls are TRBV27 and TRBJ2-6; tentative D call: TRBD1 (6 bases). CDR1 and CDR2 (germline): MNHEY, SMNVEV (reference sequence). V lost 4 bases, J lost 4 bases, and 17 bases lay in between. This CDR3 is built from 17 residues. The CDR3 coding sequence is TGTGCCAGCAGTTCCGCCTACAGGGATTACGGGGCCAACGTCCTGACTTTC. Its translation is CASSSAYRDYGANVLTF.

The rearrangement uses TRBV20-1 and TRBJ2-7; D is uncertain. CDR1 and CDR2 from the germline V gene are DFQATT and SNEGSKA (reference sequence). Trimming cost V 0 bases and J 2 bases, with 11 bases left between them. The length of the CDR3 is 14 residues. CDR3 DNA sequence: TGCAGTGCTAGAGATCCAGCGACCCCCTACGAGCAGTACTTC. It specifies CSARDPATPYEQYF.